These T cell receptor beta chains were read from a single sample in a study of T cells after yellow fever vaccination. One entry per CDR3 protein results from TCRdb running MiXCR on the 5' RACE reads. This sample has a few hundred thousand distinct CDR3 sequences, with 8.5% to 10% found just once. The sample here was CD4+ T cells sorted from PBMCs, taken 5 days after the yellow fever booster vaccination. The receptors stem from a man younger than 30 who received the YFV17D yellow fever vaccine. Each CDR3 is given with its conserved first and last residue. A D gene is named only where the DNA matches it firmly. Rows give clone size only sometimes, using once, few, many, or a class for an expanded clone.

V: TRBV6-5
J: TRBJ1-3
size: few
D: .
CDR3: CASSSPPGLNSGNTIYF
DNA: TGTGCCAGCAGTTCCCCCCCGGGGTTAAACTCTGGAAACACCATATATTTT

V: TRBV7-2
J: TRBJ1-2
size: .
D: .
CDR3: CASSLLAQGGSSNYGYTF
DNA: TGTGCCAGCAGCTTATTGGCACAGGGAGGGAGTAGTAACTATGGCTACACCTTC

V: TRBV5-1
J: TRBJ2-5
size: .
D: .
CDR3: CASSLNQGIKETQYF
DNA: TGCGCCAGCAGCTTGAATCAGGGTATCAAAGAGACCCAGTACTTC

V: TRBV4-3
J: TRBJ2-3
size: few
D: TRBD2
CDR3: CASSQDTTRGADTQYF
DNA: TGCGCCAGCAGCCAAGATACTACGCGGGGGGCAGATACGCAGTATTTT

V: TRBV2
J: TRBJ1-1
size: .
D: .
CDR3: CASSRLGPNTEAFF
DNA: TGTGCCAGCAGCCGGTTGGGACCTAACACTGAAGCTTTCTTT

V: TRBV6-1
J: TRBJ2-7
size: few
D: .
CDR3: CASTLRFASYEQYF
DNA: TGTGCCAGCACCCTCCGGTTCGCCTCCTACGAGCAGTACTTC

V: TRBV4-3
J: TRBJ2-1
size: few
D: TRBD2
CDR3: CASSQTSGGRIEQFF
DNA: TGCGCCAGCAGCCAGACTAGCGGGGGGCGCATTGAGCAGTTCTTC

V: TRBV7-2
J: TRBJ2-5
size: .
D: TRBD2
CDR3: CASSSLLGGETQYF
DNA: TGTGCCAGCAGCTCCCTACTGGGAGGGGAGACCCAGTACTTC

V: TRBV12-3/TRBV12-4
J: TRBJ2-3
size: few
D: TRBD1
CDR3: CASRPGTVLTDTQYF
DNA: TGTGCCAGCAGGCCAGGGACAGTGTTGACAGATACGCAGTATTTT

V: TRBV7-9
J: TRBJ2-2
size: .
D: .
CDR3: CASSSGGGLHTGELFF
DNA: TGTGCCAGCAGCAGCGGCGGGGGCCTACACACCGGGGAGCTGTTTTTT

V: TRBV19
J: TRBJ1-5
size: few
D: TRBD1
CDR3: CASRDRGFDQPQHF
DNA: TGTGCCTCCCGGGACAGGGGTTTCGATCAGCCCCAGCATTTT

V: TRBV7-2
J: TRBJ1-2
size: .
D: .
CDR3: CASSLSRVAGGYTF
DNA: TGTGCCAGCAGCTTAAGCAGGGTTGCGGGCGGCTACACCTTC

V: TRBV21-1
J: TRBJ1-2
size: .
D: .
CDR3: CASSKAREANYGYTF
DNA: TGTGCCAGCAGCAAAGCCCGGGAAGCTAACTATGGCTACACCTTC

V: TRBV6-6
J: TRBJ2-4
size: few
D: .
CDR3: CASSYPGGGGTKNIQYF
DNA: TGTGCCAGCAGTTACCCCGGGGGCGGTGGTACCAAAAACATTCAGTACTTC

V: TRBV7-9
J: TRBJ1-2
size: .
D: TRBD1
CDR3: CASSLPTRTGVGYGYTF
DNA: TGTGCCAGCAGCTTACCAACCCGAACAGGGGTAGGCTATGGCTACACCTTC

V: TRBV5-1
J: TRBJ2-3
size: many
D: .
CDR3: CASSLDETGPGDTQYF
DNA: TGCGCCAGCAGCTTGGACGAGACAGGCCCAGGAGATACGCAGTATTTT

V: TRBV7-9
J: TRBJ1-6
size: few
D: .
CDR3: CASSPDRMGSPLHF
DNA: TGTGCCAGCAGCCCAGACAGGATGGGTTCACCCCTCCACTTT

V: TRBV7-2
J: TRBJ2-2
size: .
D: .
CDR3: CASSPPRGWTGELFF
DNA: TGTGCCAGCAGCCCCCCCAGGGGATGGACCGGGGAGCTGTTTTTT

V: TRBV10-3
J: TRBJ1-5
size: few
D: TRBD1
CDR3: CAISESRGLGNQPQHF
DNA: TGTGCCATCAGTGAGTCGAGGGGGCTCGGCAATCAGCCCCAGCATTTT

V: TRBV12-5
J: TRBJ2-4
size: .
D: TRBD1
CDR3: CASGLPRLGQDKNIQYF
DNA: TGTGCTAGTGGTTTGCCCCGACTGGGACAGGATAAAAACATTCAGTACTTC

V: TRBV15
J: TRBJ1-1
size: .
D: .
CDR3: CATSRGTGENTEAFF
DNA: TGTGCCACCAGCAGAGGTACAGGAGAAAACACTGAAGCTTTCTTT

V: TRBV7-6
J: TRBJ2-2
size: many
D: .
CDR3: CASSVRTRGTGELFF
DNA: TGTGCCAGCAGCGTAAGGACCCGGGGCACCGGGGAGCTGTTTTTT

V: TRBV30
J: TRBJ1-6
size: few
D: .
CDR3: CAWSLTDSDSPLHF
DNA: TGTGCCTGGAGCCTGACAGACTCCGATTCACCCCTCCACTTT

V: TRBV2
J: TRBJ2-5
size: .
D: .
CDR3: CASKSTHLETQYF
DNA: TGTGCCAGCAAGTCGACGCACCTAGAGACCCAGTACTTC